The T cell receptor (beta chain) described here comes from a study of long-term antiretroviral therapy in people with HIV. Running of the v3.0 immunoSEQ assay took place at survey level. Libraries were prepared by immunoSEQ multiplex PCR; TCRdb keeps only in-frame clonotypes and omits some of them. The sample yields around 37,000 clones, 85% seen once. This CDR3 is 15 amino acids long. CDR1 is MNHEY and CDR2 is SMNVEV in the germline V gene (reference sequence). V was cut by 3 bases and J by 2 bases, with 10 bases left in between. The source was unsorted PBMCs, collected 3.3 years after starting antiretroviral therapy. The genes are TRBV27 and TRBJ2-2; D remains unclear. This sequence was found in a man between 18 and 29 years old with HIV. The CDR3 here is CASSFRQDNTGELFF. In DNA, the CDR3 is TGTGCCAGCAGTTTTCGTCAAGATAACACCGGGGAGCTGTTTTTT.